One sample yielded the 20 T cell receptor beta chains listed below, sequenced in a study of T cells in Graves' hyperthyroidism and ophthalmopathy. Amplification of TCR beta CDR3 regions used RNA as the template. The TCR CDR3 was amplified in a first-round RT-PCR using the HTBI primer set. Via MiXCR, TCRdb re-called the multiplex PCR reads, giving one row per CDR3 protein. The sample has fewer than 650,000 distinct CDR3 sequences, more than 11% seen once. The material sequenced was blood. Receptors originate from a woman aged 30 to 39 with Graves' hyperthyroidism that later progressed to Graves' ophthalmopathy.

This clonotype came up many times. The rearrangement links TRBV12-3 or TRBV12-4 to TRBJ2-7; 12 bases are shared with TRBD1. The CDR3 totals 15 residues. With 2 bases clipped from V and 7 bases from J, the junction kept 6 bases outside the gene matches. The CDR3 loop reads CASSLTGQGAWEQYF. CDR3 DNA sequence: TGTGCCAGCAGTTTAACGGGACAGGGGGCTTGGGAGCAGTACTTC.

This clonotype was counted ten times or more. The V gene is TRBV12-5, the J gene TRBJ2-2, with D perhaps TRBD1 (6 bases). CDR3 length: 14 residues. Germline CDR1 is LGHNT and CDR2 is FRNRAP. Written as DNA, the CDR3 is TGTGCCTCCGTAATGGACAGGAACACCGGGGAGCTGTTTTTT. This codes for CASVMDRNTGELFF.

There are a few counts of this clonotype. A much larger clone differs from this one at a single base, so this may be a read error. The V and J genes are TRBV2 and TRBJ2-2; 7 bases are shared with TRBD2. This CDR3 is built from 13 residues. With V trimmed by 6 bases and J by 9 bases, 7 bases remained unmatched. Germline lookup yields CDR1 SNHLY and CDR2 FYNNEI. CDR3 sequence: CASSRTRSRELFF. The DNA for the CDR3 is TGTGCCAGCAGCCGGACTAGATCCCGGGAGCTGTTTTTT.

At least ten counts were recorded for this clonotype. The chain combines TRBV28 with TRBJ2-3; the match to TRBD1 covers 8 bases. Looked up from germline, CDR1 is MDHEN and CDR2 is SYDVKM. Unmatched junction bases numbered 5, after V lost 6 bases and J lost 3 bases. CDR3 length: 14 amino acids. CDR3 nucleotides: TGTGCCAGCAGGAAGGACAGGGTAACAGATACGCAGTATTTT. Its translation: CASRKDRVTDTQYF.

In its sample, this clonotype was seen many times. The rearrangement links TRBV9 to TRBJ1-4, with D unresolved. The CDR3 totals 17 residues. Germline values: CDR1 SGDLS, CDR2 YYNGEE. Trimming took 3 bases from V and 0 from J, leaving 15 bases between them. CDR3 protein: CASSAYPDISTNEKLFF. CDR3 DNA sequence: TGTGCCAGCAGCGCGTACCCTGACATCTCAACTAATGAAAAACTGTTTTTT.

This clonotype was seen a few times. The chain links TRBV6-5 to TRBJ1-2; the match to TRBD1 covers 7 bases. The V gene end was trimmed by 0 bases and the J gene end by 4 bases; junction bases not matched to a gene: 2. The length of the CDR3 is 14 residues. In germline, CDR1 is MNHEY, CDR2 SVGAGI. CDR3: CASSYSTGTYGYTF. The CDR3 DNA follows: TGTGCCAGCAGTTACTCGACAGGGACCTATGGCTACACCTTC.

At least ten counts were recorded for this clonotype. CDR3 sequence (DNA): TGTGCCAGCAGTTTCAGGGAAGCCGACACTGAAGCTTTCTTT. This translates into CASSFREADTEAFF. The chain is built from TRBV12-3 or TRBV12-4 and TRBJ1-1, with TRBD1 as a possible D gene (5 bases). The CDR3 covers 14 residues. With 3 bases removed from V and 3 bases from J, the gap between germline ends came to 11 bases.

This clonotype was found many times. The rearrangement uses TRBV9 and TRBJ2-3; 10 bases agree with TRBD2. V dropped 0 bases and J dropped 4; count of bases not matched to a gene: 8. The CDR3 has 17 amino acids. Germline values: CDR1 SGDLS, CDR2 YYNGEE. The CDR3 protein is CASSVAPSGRRADTQYF. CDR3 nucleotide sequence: TGTGCCAGCAGCGTAGCCCCTAGCGGGAGACGGGCAGATACGCAGTATTTT.

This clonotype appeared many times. Here the CDR3 reads CASSFGTGISYEQYF. CDR3 sequence (DNA): TGTGCCAGCAGCTTCGGGACAGGGATCTCCTACGAGCAGTACTTC. The chain combines TRBV7-2 with TRBJ2-7, with 9 bases that match TRBD1. The J segment lost 0 bases and the V segment lost 3 bases, leaving 3 bases of the junction unmatched. Looked up from germline, CDR1 is SGHTA and CDR2 is FQGNSA. There are 15 residues in the CDR3.

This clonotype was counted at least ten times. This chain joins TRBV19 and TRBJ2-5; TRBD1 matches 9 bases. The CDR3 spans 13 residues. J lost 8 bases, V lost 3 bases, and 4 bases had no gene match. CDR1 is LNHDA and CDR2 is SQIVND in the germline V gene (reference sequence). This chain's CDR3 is CASSILDRGTQYF. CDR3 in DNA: TGTGCCAGTAGTATTCTGGACAGGGGCACCCAGTACTTC. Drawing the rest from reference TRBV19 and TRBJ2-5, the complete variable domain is DGGITQSPKYLFRKEGQNVTLSCEQNLNHDAMYWYRQDPGQGLRLIYYSQIVNDFQKGDIAEGYSVSREKKESFPLTVTSAQKNPTAFYLCASSILDRGTQYFGPGTRLLVL.

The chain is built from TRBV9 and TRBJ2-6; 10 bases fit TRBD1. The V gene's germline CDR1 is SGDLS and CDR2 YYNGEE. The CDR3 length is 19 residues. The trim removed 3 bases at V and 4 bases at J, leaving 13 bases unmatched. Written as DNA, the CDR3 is TGTGCCAGCAGCGCCCCGGACAGGGGGTCGGCGTCGGGGGCCAACGTCCTGACTTTC. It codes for CASSAPDRGSASGANVLTF.

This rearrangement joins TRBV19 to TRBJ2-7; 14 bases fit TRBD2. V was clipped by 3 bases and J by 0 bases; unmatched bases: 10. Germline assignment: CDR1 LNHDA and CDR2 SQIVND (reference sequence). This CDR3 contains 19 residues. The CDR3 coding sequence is TGTGCCAGTAGTATTATCGGACTAGCGGGAGGACCCACCTCCTACGAGCAGTACTTC. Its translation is CASSIIGLAGGPTSYEQYF.

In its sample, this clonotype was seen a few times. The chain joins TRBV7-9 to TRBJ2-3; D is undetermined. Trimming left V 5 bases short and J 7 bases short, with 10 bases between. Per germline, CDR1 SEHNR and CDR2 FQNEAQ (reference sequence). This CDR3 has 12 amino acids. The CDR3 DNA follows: TGTGCCAGCAGCCCCCCCGTATATACGCAGTATTTT. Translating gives CASSPPVYTQYF.

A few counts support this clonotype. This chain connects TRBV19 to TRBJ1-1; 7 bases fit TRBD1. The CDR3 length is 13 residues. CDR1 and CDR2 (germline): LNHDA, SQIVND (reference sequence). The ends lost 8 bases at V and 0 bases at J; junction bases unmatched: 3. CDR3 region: CASADRVNTEAFF. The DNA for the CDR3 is TGTGCCAGTGCCGACAGGGTGAACACTGAAGCTTTCTTT.

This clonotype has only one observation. The CDR3: CSARVGWGLGTDTQYF. The CDR3, as DNA: TGCAGTGCTAGAGTGGGATGGGGCCTGGGGACAGATACGCAGTATTTT. This rearrangement joins TRBV20-1 to TRBJ2-3; a weak D match, TRBD1 (5 bases). The length of the CDR3 is 16 residues. Between the trimmed V and J ends, which lost 1 base and 3 bases, there was a span of 17 bases. Germline V gene lookup returns CDR1 DFQATT and CDR2 SNEGSKA (reference sequence).

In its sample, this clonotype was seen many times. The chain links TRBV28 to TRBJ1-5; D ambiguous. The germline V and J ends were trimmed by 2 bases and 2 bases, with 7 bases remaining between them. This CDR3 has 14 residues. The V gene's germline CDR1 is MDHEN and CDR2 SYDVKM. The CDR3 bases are TGTGCCAGCAGTTTAGGAACAGGCAATCAGCCCCAGCATTTT. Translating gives CASSLGTGNQPQHF.

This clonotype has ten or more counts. The DNA for the CDR3 is TGTGCCATCAGTGAGTCGGATGAAAAACTGTTTTTT. This sequence encodes CAISESDEKLFF. The genes are TRBV10-3 and TRBJ1-4; no definite D call. The germline V and J ends were trimmed by 0 bases and 6 bases, with 2 bases remaining between them. Germline V CDR1 and CDR2: ENHRY, SYGVKD. This CDR3 has 12 residues.

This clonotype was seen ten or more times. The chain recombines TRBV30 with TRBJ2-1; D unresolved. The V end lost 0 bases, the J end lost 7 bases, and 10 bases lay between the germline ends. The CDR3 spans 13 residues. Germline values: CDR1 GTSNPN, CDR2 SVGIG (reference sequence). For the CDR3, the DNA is TGTGCCTGGAGTGTGGTCCGCGAGAATGAGCAGTTCTTC. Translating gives CAWSVVRENEQFF.

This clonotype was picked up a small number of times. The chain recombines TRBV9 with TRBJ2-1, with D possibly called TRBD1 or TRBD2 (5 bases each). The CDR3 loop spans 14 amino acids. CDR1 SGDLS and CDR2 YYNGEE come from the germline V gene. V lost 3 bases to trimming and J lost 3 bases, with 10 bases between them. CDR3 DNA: TGTGCCAGCAGCGAACGGGACGACTACAATGAGCAGTTCTTC. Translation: CASSERDDYNEQFF.

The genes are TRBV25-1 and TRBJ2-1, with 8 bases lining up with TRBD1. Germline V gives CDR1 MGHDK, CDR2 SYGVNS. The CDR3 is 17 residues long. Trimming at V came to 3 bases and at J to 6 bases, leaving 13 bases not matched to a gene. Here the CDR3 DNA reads TGTGCCAGCAGTGATCCCAGACAGGGGCGTCGAGGCAATGAGCAGTTCTTC. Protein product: CASSDPRQGRRGNEQFF.